The rows below give T cell receptor beta chains drawn from one sample of a study of chemoradiotherapy in HPV16-positive cancers. Profiling relied on immunoSEQ multiplex PCR, and the TCRdb table lists in-frame clones only, not all of them. The sample contains around 20,000 clones, over 85% of which appear only once. The input for sequencing was blood, taken from a patient who underwent chemoradiotherapy. The source is a human donor with HPV-associated anogenital cancer. Both conserved end residues are part of each CDR3.

TRBV10-3 | CATSPAGPNQPQHF
TRBV5-1 | CASSPDPGANVLTF
TRBV30 | CAWSVKVIGADTQYF
TRBV14 | CASSQDLGPYNEQFF
TRBV7-9 | CASSLAPRVGEKLFF
TRBV30 | CAWSVGSSGRDGYTF
TRBV5-1 | CASSLVAGGNTEAFF
TRBV9 | CASSAGPSGNTIYF
TRBV7-3 | CASSLSASADTDTQYF
TRBV4-2 | CASSQSAGGLADTQYF
TRBV9 | CASTGPSSYNEQFF
TRBV7-2 | CASSRGRGGNSPLHF
TRBV11-3 | CASSLGPGKTQYF
TRBV6-1 | CASQQGQRFSEKLFF
TRBV9 | CASSGQGFGELFF
TRBV29-1 | CSVERGYGYTF
TRBV30 | CAWSIDRASPLHF
TRBV5-1 | CASSLRTGVVDEQFF
TRBV5-1 | CASSLEGAHNGYTF
TRBV5-4 | CASSLSGKDQPQHF
TRBV7-3 | CASSLTAGQPQHF
TRBV29-1 | CSVEGGNEKLFF
TRBV7-3 | CASSLGRNNEQFF
TRBV5-5 | CASRAVPWAEAFF
TRBV10-3 | CAISGTGMLNYGYTF
TRBV30 | CAWSWTGGMATNEKLFF
TRBV5-5 | CASSWEGGLEAFF
TRBV7-2 | CASSPTGGSETQYF
TRBV5-6 | CASSLFGTANEKLFF
TRBV30 | CAWSNPGTSGGHEQFF
TRBV5-1 | CASSLDSRGGSPLHF
TRBV19 | CATAPMVGSYGYTF
TRBV7-2 | CASSSRTSGGEGVLF
TRBV19 | CASQSGTATTGELFF
TRBV27 | CASSPQRNYGYTF
TRBV7-9 | CASSSPGGNTIYF
TRBV5-6 | CASSFPAAEKLFF
TRBV10-3 | CAISDGILAKNIQYF
TRBV10-3 | CAISEFRGAGNTIYF
TRBV29-1 | CSVGHQAGAPYEQYF